This T cell receptor (beta chain) was recovered during a study of blood T cell repertoires in COVID-19. Study as a whole: Sample material is recorded as cDNA or gDNA derived from T cells, B-cell-depleted T cells, or PBMCs.

As processed by the authors: Estimation of nucleated cell counts was performed using reference gene primer amplification. Clones were read by immunoSEQ multiplex PCR, and TCRdb kept only the in-frame ones, dropping some. V, J and clone size are taken as reported in that table, and D and trimming were inferred from the DNA itself. The table has around 53,000 clones, roughly 83% seen once. The source material was peripheral blood. This receptor was obtained from a man aged 65-85 years with active COVID-19.

CDR3 bases: TGCGCCAGCAGCCCTGGACAGTATTACGAGCAGTACTTC. Its translation: CASSPGQYYEQYF. V is TRBV5-1 and J is TRBJ2-7; D may be TRBD1 (6 bases). V lost 4 bases to trimming and J lost 4 bases, with 12 bases between them. The CDR3 contains 13 residues. CDR1 is SGHRS and CDR2 is YFSETQ in the germline V gene.